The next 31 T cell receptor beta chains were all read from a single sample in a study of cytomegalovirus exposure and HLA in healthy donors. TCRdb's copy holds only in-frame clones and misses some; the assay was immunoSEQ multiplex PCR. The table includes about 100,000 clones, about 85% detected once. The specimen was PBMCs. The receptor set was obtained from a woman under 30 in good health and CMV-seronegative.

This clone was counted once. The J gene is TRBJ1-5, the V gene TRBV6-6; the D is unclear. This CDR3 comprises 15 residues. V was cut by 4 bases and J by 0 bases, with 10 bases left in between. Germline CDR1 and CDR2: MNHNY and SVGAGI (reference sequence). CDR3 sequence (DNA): TGTGCCAGCAGTTCAACACATAATAGCAATCAGCCCCAGCATTTT. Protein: CASSSTHNSNQPQHF.

The CDR3 DNA follows: TGTGCCAGCAGTGATTTGAACAGGGACACTGAAGCTTTCTTT. Amino acid sequence: CASSDLNRDTEAFF. The chain employs TRBV25-1 and TRBJ1-1, with D perhaps matching TRBD1 (6 bases). The germline V gene encodes CDR1 MGHDK and CDR2 SYGVNS. Deletions cut 3 bases from V and 3 bases from J, with 11 bases between. CDR3 length: 14 amino acids.

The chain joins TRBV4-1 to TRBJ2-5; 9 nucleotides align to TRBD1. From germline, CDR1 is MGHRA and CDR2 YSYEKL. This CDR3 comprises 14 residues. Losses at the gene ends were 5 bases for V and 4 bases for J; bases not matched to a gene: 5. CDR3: CASSDRGLGETQYF. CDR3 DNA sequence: TGCGCCAGCAGCGACAGGGGGTTGGGAGAGACCCAGTACTTC.

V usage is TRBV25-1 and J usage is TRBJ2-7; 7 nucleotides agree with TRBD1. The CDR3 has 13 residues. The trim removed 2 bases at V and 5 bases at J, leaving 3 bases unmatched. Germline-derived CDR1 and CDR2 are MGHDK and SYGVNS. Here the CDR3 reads CASSENRGHEQYF. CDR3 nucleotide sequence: TGTGCCAGCAGTGAAAACAGGGGACACGAGCAGTACTTC.

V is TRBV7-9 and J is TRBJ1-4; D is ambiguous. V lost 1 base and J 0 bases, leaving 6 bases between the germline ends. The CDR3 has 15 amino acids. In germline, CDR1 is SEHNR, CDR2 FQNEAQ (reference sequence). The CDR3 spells CASSLVAATNEKLFF. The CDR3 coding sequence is TGTGCCAGCAGCTTAGTGGCAGCAACTAATGAAAAACTGTTTTTT.

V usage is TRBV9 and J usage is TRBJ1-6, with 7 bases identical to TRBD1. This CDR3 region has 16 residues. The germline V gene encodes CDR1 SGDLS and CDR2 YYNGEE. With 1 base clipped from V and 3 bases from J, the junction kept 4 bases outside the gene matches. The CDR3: CASSVNWDSYNSPLHF. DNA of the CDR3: TGTGCCAGCAGCGTAAATTGGGACAGCTATAATTCACCCCTCCACTTT.

CDR3 in amino acids: CASSELGQGYNEQFF. The CDR3 coding sequence is TGTGCCAGCAGTGAACTGGGACAGGGTTACAATGAGCAGTTCTTC. J is TRBJ2-1 and V is TRBV6-1; 9 bases line up with TRBD1. After removal of 2 bases from V and 4 bases from J, the junction contained 3 bases not matched to a gene. CDR3 length: 15 residues. Germline V CDR1 and CDR2: MNHNS, SASEGT.

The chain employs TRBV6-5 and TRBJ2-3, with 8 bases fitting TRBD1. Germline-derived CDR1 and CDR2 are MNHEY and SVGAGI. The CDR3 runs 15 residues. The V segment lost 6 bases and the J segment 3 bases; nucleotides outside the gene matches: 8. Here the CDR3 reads CASRTRTGRTDTQYF. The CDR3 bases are TGTGCCAGCAGGACCAGGACAGGGAGAACAGATACGCAGTATTTT.

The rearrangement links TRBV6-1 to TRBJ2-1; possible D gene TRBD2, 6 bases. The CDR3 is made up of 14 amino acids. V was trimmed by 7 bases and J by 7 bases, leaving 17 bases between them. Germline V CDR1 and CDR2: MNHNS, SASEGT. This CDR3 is CASIRAGPTNEQFF. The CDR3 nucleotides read TGTGCCAGCATTAGAGCGGGTCCCACTAATGAGCAGTTCTTC.

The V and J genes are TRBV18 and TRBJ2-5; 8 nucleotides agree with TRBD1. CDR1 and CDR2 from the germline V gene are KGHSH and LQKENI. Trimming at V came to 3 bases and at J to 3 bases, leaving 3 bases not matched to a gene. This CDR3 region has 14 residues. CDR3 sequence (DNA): TGTGCCAGCTCACCGGGGACAGGAAAAGAGACCCAGTACTTC. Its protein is CASSPGTGKETQYF.

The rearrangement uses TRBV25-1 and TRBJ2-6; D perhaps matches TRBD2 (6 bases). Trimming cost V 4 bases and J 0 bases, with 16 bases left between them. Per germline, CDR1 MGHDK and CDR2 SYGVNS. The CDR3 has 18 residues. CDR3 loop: CASSADGTQSSGANVLTF. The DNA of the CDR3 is TGTGCCAGCAGTGCAGACGGGACTCAGAGCTCTGGGGCCAACGTCCTGACTTTC.

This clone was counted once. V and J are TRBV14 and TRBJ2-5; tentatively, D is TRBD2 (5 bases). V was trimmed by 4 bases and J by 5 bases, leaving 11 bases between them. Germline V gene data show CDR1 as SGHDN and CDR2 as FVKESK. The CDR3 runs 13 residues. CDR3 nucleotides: TGTGCCAGCAGCCGGCCGGGGAGCGAGACCCAGTACTTC. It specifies CASSRPGSETQYF. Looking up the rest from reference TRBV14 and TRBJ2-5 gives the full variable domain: EAGVTQFPSHSVIEKGQTVTLRCDPISGHDNLYWYRRVMGKEIKFLLHFVKESKQDESGMPNNRFLAERTGGTYSTLKVQPAELEDSGVYFCASSRPGSETQYFGPGTRLLVL.

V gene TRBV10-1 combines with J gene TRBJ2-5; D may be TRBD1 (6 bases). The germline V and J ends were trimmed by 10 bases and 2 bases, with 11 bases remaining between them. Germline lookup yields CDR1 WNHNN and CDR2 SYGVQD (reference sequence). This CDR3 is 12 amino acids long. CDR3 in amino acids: CAINRGQETQYF. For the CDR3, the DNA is TGCGCCATCAATAGGGGGCAAGAGACCCAGTACTTC.

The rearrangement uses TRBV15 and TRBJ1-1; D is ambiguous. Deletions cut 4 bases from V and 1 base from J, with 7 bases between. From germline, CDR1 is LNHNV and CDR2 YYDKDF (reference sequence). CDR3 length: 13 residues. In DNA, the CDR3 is TGTGCCACCAGCATCTCCGGGAACACTGAAGCTTTCTTT. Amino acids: CATSISGNTEAFF.

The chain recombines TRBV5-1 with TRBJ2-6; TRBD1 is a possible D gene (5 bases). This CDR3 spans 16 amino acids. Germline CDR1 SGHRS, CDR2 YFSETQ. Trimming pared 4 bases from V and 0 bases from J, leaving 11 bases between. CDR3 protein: CASSPPDSSGANVLTF. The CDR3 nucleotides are TGCGCCAGCAGCCCCCCCGACAGCTCTGGGGCCAACGTCCTGACTTTC.

The CDR3 protein is CASSGAGGRGTDTQYF. DNA of the CDR3: TGTGCCAGCAGCGGTGCGGGGGGTCGGGGGACAGATACGCAGTATTTT. The chain carries TRBV7-3 and TRBJ2-3; 8 bases are a match to TRBD2. The V gene end was trimmed by 5 bases and the J gene end by 3 bases; junction bases not matched to a gene: 10. The CDR3 length is 16 residues. In germline, CDR1 is SGHTA, CDR2 FQGTGA.

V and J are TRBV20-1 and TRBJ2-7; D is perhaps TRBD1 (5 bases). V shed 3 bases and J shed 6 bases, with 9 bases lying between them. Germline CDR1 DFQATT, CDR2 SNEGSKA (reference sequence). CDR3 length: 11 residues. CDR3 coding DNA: TGCAGTGCTAGTCAGGGTGGCGAGCAGTACTTC. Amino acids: CSASQGGEQYF.

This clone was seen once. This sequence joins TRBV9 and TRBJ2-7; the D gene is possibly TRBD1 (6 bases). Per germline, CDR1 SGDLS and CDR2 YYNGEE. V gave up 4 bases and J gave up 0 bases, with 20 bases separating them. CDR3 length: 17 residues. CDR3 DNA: TGTGCCAGCAGCCCTCAAACCGGGACACTCAGCTCCTACGAGCAGTACTTC. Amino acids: CASSPQTGTLSSYEQYF.

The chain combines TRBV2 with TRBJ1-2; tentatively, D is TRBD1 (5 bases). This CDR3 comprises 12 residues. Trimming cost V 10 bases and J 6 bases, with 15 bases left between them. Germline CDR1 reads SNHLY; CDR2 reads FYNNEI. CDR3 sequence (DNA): TGTGCCACCCCGGAAGGGGCGCATGGCTACACCTTC. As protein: CATPEGAHGYTF.

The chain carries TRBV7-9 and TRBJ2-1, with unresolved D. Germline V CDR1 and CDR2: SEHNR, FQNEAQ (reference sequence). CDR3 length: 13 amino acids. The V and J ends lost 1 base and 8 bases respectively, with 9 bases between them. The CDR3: CASSLGFVDEQFF. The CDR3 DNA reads TGTGCCAGCAGCTTAGGTTTCGTCGATGAGCAGTTCTTC. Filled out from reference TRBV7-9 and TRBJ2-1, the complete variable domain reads DTGVSQNPRHKITKRGQNVTFRCDPISEHNRLYWYRQTLGQGPEFLTYFQNEAQLEKSRLLSDRFSAERPKGSFSTLEIQRTEQGDSAMYLCASSLGFVDEQFFGPGTRLTVL.

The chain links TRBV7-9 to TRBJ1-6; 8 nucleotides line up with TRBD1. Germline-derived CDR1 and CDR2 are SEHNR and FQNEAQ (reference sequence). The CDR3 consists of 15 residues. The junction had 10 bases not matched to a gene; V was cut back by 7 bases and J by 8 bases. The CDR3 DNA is TGTGCCAGCACTCAGGGGGCAGGGATTGATTCACCCCTCCACTTT. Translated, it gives CASTQGAGIDSPLHF.

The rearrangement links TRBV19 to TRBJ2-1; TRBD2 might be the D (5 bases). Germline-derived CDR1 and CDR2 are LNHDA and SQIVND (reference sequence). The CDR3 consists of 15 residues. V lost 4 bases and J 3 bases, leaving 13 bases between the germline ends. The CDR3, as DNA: TGTGCCAGTAGTACGGGGTCCTGGGGCTACAATGAGCAGTTCTTC. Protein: CASSTGSWGYNEQFF.

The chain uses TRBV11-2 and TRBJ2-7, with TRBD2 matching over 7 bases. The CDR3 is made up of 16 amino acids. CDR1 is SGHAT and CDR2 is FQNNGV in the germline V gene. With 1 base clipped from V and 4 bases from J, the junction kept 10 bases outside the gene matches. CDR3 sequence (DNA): TGTGCCAGCAGCTTAGGGCGCGGGAGCAGGGATTACGAGCAGTACTTC. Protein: CASSLGRGSRDYEQYF.

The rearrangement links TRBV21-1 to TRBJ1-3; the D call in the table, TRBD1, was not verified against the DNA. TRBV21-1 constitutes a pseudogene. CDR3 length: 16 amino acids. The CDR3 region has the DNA TGTGCCAGCAGCTACTTCAGCCAAGGGACAGGCCGCACCATATATTTT. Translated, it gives CASSYFSQGTGRTIYF.

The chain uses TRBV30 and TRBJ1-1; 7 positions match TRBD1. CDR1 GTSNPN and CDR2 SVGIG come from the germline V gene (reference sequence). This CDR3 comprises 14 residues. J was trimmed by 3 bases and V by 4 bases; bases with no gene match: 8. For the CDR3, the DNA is TGTGCCTGGAACCAAGGGACAGTTGACACTGAAGCTTTCTTT. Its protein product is CAWNQGTVDTEAFF.

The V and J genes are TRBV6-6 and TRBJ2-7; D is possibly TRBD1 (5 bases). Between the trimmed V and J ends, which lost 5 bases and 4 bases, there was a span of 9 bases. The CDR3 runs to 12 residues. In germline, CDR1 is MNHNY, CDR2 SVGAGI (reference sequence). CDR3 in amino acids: CASSSQGYEQYF. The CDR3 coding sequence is TGTGCCAGCAGTAGTCAGGGATACGAGCAGTACTTC.

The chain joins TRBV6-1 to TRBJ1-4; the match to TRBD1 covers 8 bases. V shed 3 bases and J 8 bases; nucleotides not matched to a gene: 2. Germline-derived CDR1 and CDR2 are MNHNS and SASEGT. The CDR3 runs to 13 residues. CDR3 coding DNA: TGTGCCAGCAGTGAGCAGGGGGCGGAAAAACTGTTTTTT. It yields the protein CASSEQGAEKLFF.

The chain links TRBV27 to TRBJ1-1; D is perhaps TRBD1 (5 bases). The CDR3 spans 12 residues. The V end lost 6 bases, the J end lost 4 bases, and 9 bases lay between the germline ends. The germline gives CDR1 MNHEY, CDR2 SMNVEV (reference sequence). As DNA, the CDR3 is TGTGCCAGCAGAGGGGTAGGCACTGAAGCTTTCTTT. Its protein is CASRGVGTEAFF.

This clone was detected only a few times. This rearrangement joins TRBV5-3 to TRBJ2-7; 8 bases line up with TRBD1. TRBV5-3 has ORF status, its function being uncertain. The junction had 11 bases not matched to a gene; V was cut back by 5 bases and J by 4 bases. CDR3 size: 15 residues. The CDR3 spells CARSPLGQGRYEQYF. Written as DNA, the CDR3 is TGTGCCAGAAGTCCCCTCGGACAGGGTAGGTACGAGCAGTACTTC.

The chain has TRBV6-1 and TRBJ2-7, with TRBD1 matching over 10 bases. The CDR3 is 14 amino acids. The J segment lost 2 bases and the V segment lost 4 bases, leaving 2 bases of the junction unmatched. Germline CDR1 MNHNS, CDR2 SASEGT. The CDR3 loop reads CASSVDRGTYEQYF. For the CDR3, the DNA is TGTGCCAGCAGTGTGGACAGGGGGACCTACGAGCAGTACTTC.

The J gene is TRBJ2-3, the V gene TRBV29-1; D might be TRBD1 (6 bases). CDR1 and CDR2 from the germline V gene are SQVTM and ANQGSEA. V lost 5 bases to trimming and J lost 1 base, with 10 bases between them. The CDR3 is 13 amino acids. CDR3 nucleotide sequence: TGCAGCGTTTCAGGGGCACGCACAGATACGCAGTATTTT. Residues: CSVSGARTDTQYF.